Presented here are 15 T cell receptor beta chains from one specimen sequenced in a study of control samples from healthy donors and cancer patients. This table comes from immunoSEQ multiplex PCR, and its TCRdb copy is limited to in-frame clones, with some not included. In the table there are 75,000 to 90,000 clones, more than 75% of which are singletons. Sequencing input: blood. Receptors originate from a woman aged 40-49 years in good health.

This chain joins TRBV19 and TRBJ2-3; 9 bases match TRBD2. This CDR3 contains 14 residues. Germline loops: CDR1 LNHDA, CDR2 SQIVND (reference sequence). V was clipped by 3 bases and J by 4 bases; unmatched bases: 2. Here the CDR3 reads CASSIGGGADTQYF. The CDR3 region has the DNA TGTGCCAGTAGTATCGGCGGGGGGGCAGATACGCAGTATTTT.

The chain combines TRBV6-2 or TRBV6-3 with TRBJ1-1, with D hard to call. The length of the CDR3 is 14 residues. Germline values: CDR1 MNHEY, CDR2 SVGEGT. Deletions cut 4 bases from V and 0 bases from J, with 9 bases between. The CDR3 loop reads CASSSDTMNTEAFF. As DNA, the CDR3 is TGTGCCAGCAGTTCCGACACTATGAACACTGAAGCTTTCTTT.

The rearrangement links TRBV5-4 to TRBJ1-1, with 10 bases matching TRBD1. This CDR3 is built from 15 residues. The V and J ends lost 4 bases and 8 bases, in that order; junction bases with no gene match: 11. Germline V gives CDR1 SGHNT, CDR2 YYREEE (reference sequence). The DNA for the CDR3 is TGTGCCAGCAGCCGGTGGACAGGGGGTATCTTGGAAGCTTTCTTT. Its protein product is CASSRWTGGILEAFF.

The chain employs TRBV29-1 and TRBJ1-2, with TRBD1 matching 11 bases. CDR1 and CDR2 (germline): SQVTM, ANQGSEA. This CDR3 has 15 amino acids. V lost 0 bases and J lost 4; bases outside the gene matches: 4. The CDR3 loop reads CSVEDSGQGAYGYTF. CDR3 in DNA: TGCAGCGTTGAAGATTCCGGACAGGGGGCCTATGGCTACACCTTC.

The CDR3 loop is CASSLEGRETQYF. Written as DNA, the CDR3 is TGTGCCAGCAGCTTAGAAGGAAGGGAGACCCAGTACTTC. The chain employs TRBV7-8 and TRBJ2-5, with no clear D. Germline values: CDR1 SGHVS, CDR2 FQNEAQ. The CDR3 runs 13 residues. V dropped 1 base and J dropped 5 bases, with 8 bases sitting between them.

Comment on this clone: A much larger clone lies a single base off, so this may be a read error. This chain links TRBV5-6 with TRBJ1-2; D is unresolved. Germline values: CDR1 SGHDT, CDR2 YYEEEE. This CDR3 contains 11 residues. V was clipped by 0 bases and J by 6 bases, with 3 bases between them. CDR3 region: CASSLADGYTF. CDR3 nucleotide sequence: TGTGCCAGCAGCTTGGCCGATGGCTACACCTTC. Full variable domain (missing parts from reference TRBV5-6 and TRBJ1-2): DAGVTQSPTHLIKTRGQQVTLRCSPKSGHDTVSWYQQALGQGPQFIFQYYEEEERQRGNFPDRFSGHQFPNYSSELNVNALLLGDSALYLCASSLADGYTFGSGTRLTVV.

The chain is built from TRBV5-4 and TRBJ2-7; 10 bases fit TRBD2. This CDR3 is 15 amino acids long. Germline V gives CDR1 SGHNT, CDR2 YYREEE (reference sequence). V dropped 4 bases and J dropped 5; count of bases not matched to a gene: 9. The CDR3 sequence is CASSPPGTSVDEQYF. In DNA form, the CDR3 reads TGTGCCAGCAGCCCCCCAGGGACTAGCGTTGACGAGCAGTACTTC.

V is TRBV6-5 and J is TRBJ2-3; TRBD2 matches at 11 bases. Germline V gene sequence: CDR1 MNHEY, CDR2 SVGAGI. CDR3 length: 15 residues. Losses at the gene ends were 5 bases for V and 0 bases for J; bases not matched to a gene: 1. CDR3 in amino acids: CASSLAGGSTDTQYF. CDR3 nucleotides: TGTGCCAGCAGTCTAGCGGGGGGCAGCACAGATACGCAGTATTTT.

This clone has a handful of counts. The rearrangement links TRBV7-8 to TRBJ1-4; no clear D gene. Germline assignment: CDR1 SGHVS and CDR2 FQNEAQ. This CDR3 region has 16 residues. V lost 2 bases to trimming and J lost 8 bases, with 18 bases between them. For the CDR3, the DNA is TGTGCCAGCAGCTTAAGTGAGAGACAATGGCGCGAAAAACTGTTTTTT. Encoded protein: CASSLSERQWREKLFF.

The chain joins TRBV5-6 to TRBJ2-1; unclear D gene. From germline, CDR1 is SGHDT and CDR2 YYEEEE. The CDR3 extends over 13 amino acids. V was clipped by 3 bases and J by 6 bases, with 10 bases between them. The CDR3 DNA reads as TGTGCCAGCAGCTCCGTGTTTGGCAATGAGCAGTTCTTC. This sequence encodes CASSSVFGNEQFF.

This rearrangement joins TRBV9 to TRBJ2-4; TRBD2 matches 8 bases. The CDR3 has 14 residues. Per germline, CDR1 SGDLS and CDR2 YYNGEE. J gave up 5 bases and V 4 bases, and 5 bases lay outside the gene matches. The CDR3 DNA sequence: TGTGCCAGCAGCACGGGACTAGGCCAAAACATTCAGTACTTC. Protein product: CASSTGLGQNIQYF.

As to this clone: The junction shows a germline mismatch at one end, possibly a read error. V usage is TRBV6-1 and J usage is TRBJ1-6; 7 bases are shared with TRBD1. This CDR3 has 14 residues. CDR1 and CDR2 from the germline V gene are MNHNS and SASEGT. The CDR3 protein is CASSEDRAASPLHF. CDR3 sequence (DNA): TGTGCCAGCAGCGAAGACAGGGCTGCTTCACCCCTCCACTTT.

The chain's CDR3 is CASNGVNTEAFF. The CDR3 coding sequence is TGTGCCAGCAACGGGGTGAACACTGAAGCTTTCTTT. This chain links TRBV2 with TRBJ1-1, with no clear D. Germline loops: CDR1 SNHLY, CDR2 FYNNEI. V dropped 7 bases and J dropped 0 bases, with 6 bases sitting between them. This CDR3 comprises 12 residues.

The chain links TRBV7-8 to TRBJ2-1; no clear D gene. The CDR3 extends over 14 amino acids. Germline-derived CDR1 and CDR2 are SGHVS and FQNEAQ. Deletions cut 1 base from V and 5 bases from J, with 9 bases between. CDR3 region: CASSLGFEDNEQFF. The CDR3 nucleotides read TGTGCCAGCAGCTTAGGGTTTGAGGACAATGAGCAGTTCTTC.

CDR3 nucleotides: TGTGCCAGCAGTCGGGGGCTGCGCTCTGGAAACACCATATATTTT. Amino acids: CASSRGLRSGNTIYF. The chain carries TRBV2 and TRBJ1-3; possible D gene TRBD1, 6 bases. This CDR3 contains 15 residues. Trimming pared 5 bases from V and 0 bases from J, leaving 11 bases between. Germline V gene sequence: CDR1 SNHLY, CDR2 FYNNEI.